The 15 T cell receptor beta chains listed next were all sequenced from one sample in a study of blood T cells in healthy people across ages. A second about 7 to 11 cycle PCR used barcoded and J-beta primers. TCRdb re-analysed the 5' RACE reads in MiXCR, keeping a single row per CDR3 protein. Of approximately 1.5 million distinct CDR3 sequences listed, 30% to 35% were seen once; the top ten hold about 11%. Sequenced material: blood. Receptors originate from a woman in her twenties or thirties in good health.

The CDR3 region is CSATGGLNTGELFF. CDR3 nucleotides: TGCAGTGCTACAGGGGGCCTTAACACCGGGGAGCTGTTTTTT. The chain is built from TRBV20-1 and TRBJ2-2; 8 nucleotides line up with TRBD1. This CDR3 comprises 14 residues. J was trimmed by 2 bases and V by 4 bases; bases with no gene match: 3. Germline V gene sequence: CDR1 DFQATT, CDR2 SNEGSKA (reference sequence).

The chain recombines TRBV4-1 with TRBJ2-7; no clear D gene. CDR3 length: 15 residues. Germline V gene sequence: CDR1 MGHRA, CDR2 YSYEKL. V lost 2 bases and J 5 bases, leaving 16 bases between the germline ends. The CDR3 region is CASSQRPTGSHEQYF. CDR3 coding DNA: TGCGCCAGCAGCCAAAGGCCAACCGGGTCCCACGAGCAGTACTTC.

This clonotype was seen only a few times. V is TRBV29-1 and J is TRBJ2-3, with 7 nucleotides matching TRBD2. V trimming: 7 bases; J trimming: 3 bases; junction bases outside the gene matches: 10. The CDR3 has 14 amino acids. The germline V gene encodes CDR1 SQVTM and CDR2 ANQGSEA. Written as DNA, the CDR3 is TGCAGCGGGGATCTGGGGGGGAGGACAGATACGCAGTATTTT. Translation: CSGDLGGRTDTQYF.

The gene calls are TRBV20-1 and TRBJ2-5; D is unresolved. CDR1 DFQATT and CDR2 SNEGSKA come from the germline V gene (reference sequence). The V and J ends lost 0 bases and 5 bases respectively, with 10 bases between them. CDR3 size: 13 residues. Here the CDR3 DNA reads TGCAGTGCTAGAGATGTGTTTGGGGAGACCCAGTACTTC. Protein: CSARDVFGETQYF.

The chain uses TRBV6-1 and TRBJ2-1; 11 bases are shared with TRBD1. Trimming removed 6 bases from V and 6 bases from J; junction bases left unmatched: 13. CDR1 and CDR2 from the germline V gene are MNHNS and SASEGT. The CDR3 covers 17 residues. CDR3: CASSPSLGQGAINEQFF. CDR3 DNA: TGTGCCAGCAGCCCCTCATTAGGACAGGGGGCAATCAATGAGCAGTTCTTC.

This clonotype was observed a single time. The chain has TRBV5-1 and TRBJ2-5, with D possibly called TRBD1 or TRBD2 (5 bases each). Germline V gene sequence: CDR1 SGHRS, CDR2 YFSETQ. This CDR3 has 14 residues. Trimming shortened V by 5 bases and J by 2 bases, and 13 bases separated the two germline ends. The CDR3 loop is CASRRGGDQETQYF. CDR3 coding DNA: TGCGCCAGCAGGAGGGGTGGGGATCAAGAGACCCAGTACTTC.

The CDR3, as DNA: TGTGCCAGCAGTTTAAGGGGGTGGAGCGGGAGGAAAGAGACCCAGTACTTC. Protein sequence: CASSLRGWSGRKETQYF. This chain joins TRBV28 and TRBJ2-5; 9 bases line up with TRBD2. CDR1 and CDR2 from the germline V gene are MDHEN and SYDVKM. This CDR3 is built from 17 residues. V shed 2 bases, J shed 3 bases, and the junction held 10 bases outside the gene matches.

Remarks on this clonotype: A read error may produce the germline difference seen at one junction end. The chain has TRBV11-2 and TRBJ2-3; TRBD2 might be the D (6 bases). The CDR3 loop spans 16 amino acids. Germline V gene lookup returns CDR1 SGHAT and CDR2 FQNNGV. CDR3 region: CASSLGPGGGTDMQYF. The CDR3 DNA sequence: TGTGCCAGCAGCTTAGGCCCCGGGGGTGGCACAGATATGCAGTATTTT.

This clonotype was detected only a few times. The chain carries TRBV7-6 and TRBJ1-3; no firm D call. Germline V gives CDR1 SGHVS, CDR2 FNYEAQ. The CDR3 length is 15 residues. The V end lost 0 bases, the J end lost 4 bases, and 10 bases lay between the germline ends. The CDR3 spells CASSLAQIAGNTIYF. In DNA, the CDR3 is TGTGCCAGCAGCTTAGCGCAGATAGCCGGAAACACCATATATTTT.

The sample holds a few counts of this clonotype. Just one base apart from a much larger clone, this may be a read error. V gene TRBV5-1 combines with J gene TRBJ1-2; no firm D call. This CDR3 contains 11 residues. Germline CDR1 is SGHRS and CDR2 is YFSETQ. V was cut by 3 bases and J by 6 bases, with 6 bases left in between. CDR3 protein: CASSSDHGYTF. The CDR3 DNA reads TGCGCCAGCAGCTCGGACCATGGCTACACCTTC.

In its sample, this clonotype was seen many times. The chain is built from TRBV28 and TRBJ2-2, with D possibly being TRBD2 (5 bases). Per germline, CDR1 MDHEN and CDR2 SYDVKM. The CDR3 runs 18 residues. The ends were cut back, 0 bases at V and 3 bases at J, with 17 bases in the middle. CDR3 in DNA: TGTGCCAGCAGTTTATGGCCCCTGAGGGCAAGGGACACCGGGGAGCTGTTTTTT. Amino acids: CASSLWPLRARDTGELFF. Filled out from reference TRBV28 and TRBJ2-2, the complete variable domain reads DVKVTQSSRYLVKRTGEKVFLECVQDMDHENMFWYRQDPGLGLRLIYFSYDVKMKEKGDIPEGYSVSREKKERFSLILESASTNQTSMYLCASSLWPLRARDTGELFFGEGSRLTVL.

The chain couples TRBV27 to TRBJ2-1, with 7 bases identical to TRBD2. The CDR3 has 13 amino acids. V shed 4 bases, J shed 6 bases, and the junction held 3 bases outside the gene matches. Germline lookup yields CDR1 MNHEY and CDR2 SMNVEV (reference sequence). CDR3 in amino acids: CASSSWTSNEQFF. The CDR3 region has the DNA TGTGCCAGCAGTTCTTGGACTAGCAATGAGCAGTTCTTC.

This rearrangement joins TRBV7-3 to TRBJ2-1; D is perhaps TRBD2 (5 bases). Germline V gene sequence: CDR1 SGHTA, CDR2 FQGTGA. The V end was cut by 5 bases, the J end by 10 bases, with 12 bases between. The CDR3 loop spans 12 amino acids. This CDR3 is CASSIIPGEQFF. In DNA, the CDR3 is TGTGCCAGCAGCATCATTCCGGGGGAGCAGTTCTTC.

The chain links TRBV2 to TRBJ2-1, with D perhaps matching TRBD1 or TRBD2 (5 bases each). CDR1 SNHLY and CDR2 FYNNEI come from the germline V gene. The V end lost 7 bases, the J end lost 0 bases, and 13 bases lay between the germline ends. The CDR3 sequence is 15 residues long. The CDR3 sequence is CASKEGPGSYNEQFF. The CDR3 DNA sequence: TGTGCCAGCAAAGAGGGGCCGGGCTCCTACAATGAGCAGTTCTTC.

Comment on this clonotype: It differs at one base from a far larger clone, so likely a read error. This chain connects TRBV7-2 to TRBJ2-7; D may be TRBD2 (5 bases). CDR1 SGHTA and CDR2 FQGNSA come from the germline V gene. This CDR3 has 12 amino acids. CDR3 sequence: CASGLAPYEQYF. The CDR3 DNA reads TGTGCCAGCGGCTTAGCGCCCTACGAGCAGTACTTC.